This passage covers 15 T cell receptor beta chains from one sample sequenced in a study of blood T cell repertoires in COVID-19. The method was immunoSEQ multiplex PCR; TCRdb's version includes in-frame clones alone and lacks a portion of them. Of more than 200,000 clones in the sample, about nine tenths were seen once. Sequenced input: PBMCs or T cells enriched from blood (not recorded which). The source is a young man in a cohort exposed to, infected with or recovered from COVID-19 (not recorded which).

The V call is TRBV27, the J call TRBJ2-2; 7 bases fit TRBD2. V shed 6 bases and J 4 bases; nucleotides not matched to a gene: 11. The length of the CDR3 is 16 residues. The germline V gene encodes CDR1 MNHEY and CDR2 SMNVEV (reference sequence). Here the CDR3 reads CASRPREARGTGELFF. The CDR3 DNA is TGTGCCAGCAGACCCCGGGAGGCCCGAGGCACCGGGGAGCTGTTTTTT.

The chain employs TRBV9 and TRBJ2-7; 7 bases line up with TRBD1. V gave up 0 bases and J gave up 3 bases; unmatched junction bases: 3. CDR1 is SGDLS, CDR2 YYNGEE, per germline. This CDR3 is built from 14 residues. Here the CDR3 reads CASSVGQGYYEQYF. The CDR3 DNA follows: TGTGCCAGCAGCGTAGGACAGGGTTACTACGAGCAGTACTTC.

The V call is TRBV7-2, the J call TRBJ2-1; possible D gene TRBD2, 6 bases. Per germline, CDR1 SGHTA and CDR2 FQGNSA. V was trimmed by 7 bases and J by 10 bases, leaving 17 bases between them. The CDR3 is made up of 13 amino acids. CDR3 sequence (DNA): TGTGCCAGCACCCCAAGCGGGTGGAACGAGCAGTTCTTC. Encoded protein: CASTPSGWNEQFF.

This clone appeared a few times. The chain is built from TRBV9 and TRBJ2-3, with 13 bases identical to TRBD2. The germline V gene encodes CDR1 SGDLS and CDR2 YYNGEE. V shed 0 bases, J shed 5 bases, and the junction held 9 bases outside the gene matches. There are 18 residues in the CDR3. The chain's CDR3 is CASSVGGTSGAPGDTQYF. The CDR3 DNA is TGTGCCAGCAGCGTAGGTGGGACTAGCGGGGCCCCAGGAGATACGCAGTATTTT.

The chain uses TRBV7-6 and TRBJ2-3; 8 positions agree with TRBD2. The CDR3 is made up of 17 amino acids. V lost 2 bases to trimming and J lost 2 bases; unmatched junction nucleotides: 9. The germline CDR1 and CDR2 sequences are SGHVS and FNYEAQ. CDR3 in DNA: TGTGCCAGCAGCTTAAAGCGGGAGTCCCCTTACACAGATACGCAGTATTTT. It codes for CASSLKRESPYTDTQYF.

The chain couples TRBV28 to TRBJ1-4, with 9 bases matching TRBD1. The V gene's germline CDR1 is MDHEN and CDR2 SYDVKM. After removal of 5 bases from V and 10 bases from J, the junction contained 14 bases not matched to a gene. The CDR3 has 16 amino acids. The CDR3 nucleotides are TGTGCCAGCAGTCCGACCCCCGGGACAGGGAGTCGAAAACTGTTTTTT. Protein product: CASSPTPGTGSRKLFF. The variable domain in full, completed from reference TRBV28 and TRBJ1-4, reads DVKVTQSSRYLVKRTGEKVFLECVQDMDHENMFWYRQDPGLGLRLIYFSYDVKMKEKGDIPEGYSVSREKKERFSLILESASTNQTSMYLCASSPTPGTGSRKLFFGSGTQLSVL.

The chain joins TRBV10-3 to TRBJ1-5; a possible D gene is TRBD1 (5 bases). The CDR3 covers 14 residues. V lost 3 bases, J lost 0 bases, and 6 bases lay in between. CDR1 is ENHRY, CDR2 SYGVKD, per germline. DNA for the CDR3: TGTGCCATCAGTGACGACAGTAGCAATCAGCCCCAGCATTTT. Translated, it gives CAISDDSSNQPQHF.

The chain couples TRBV4-3 to TRBJ2-7, with 7 positions matching TRBD2. CDR1 LGHNA and CDR2 YSLEER come from the germline V gene. CDR3 length equals 15 residues. The V and J ends lost 0 bases and 6 bases, in that order; junction bases with no gene match: 8. The CDR3 coding sequence is TGCGCCAGCAGCCAAGATATTGGGAGGGCCCTCGAGCAGTACTTC. Protein sequence: CASSQDIGRALEQYF.

V is TRBV27 and J is TRBJ1-4, with a weak D call TRBD1 (5 bases). The CDR3 has 13 amino acids. Per the germline V gene, CDR1 is MNHEY and CDR2 is SMNVEV (reference sequence). Trimming stripped 0 bases from V and 10 bases from J, with 9 bases between. CDR3 in DNA: TGTGCCAGCAGTTTATCATCAGGGCGAAAACTGTTTTTT. Its protein product is CASSLSSGRKLFF.

This chain uses TRBV11-2 with TRBJ2-2, with a possible D match to TRBD2 (6 bases). This CDR3 is built from 16 residues. V lost 5 bases and J 1 base, leaving 14 bases between the germline ends. CDR1 and CDR2 (germline): SGHAT, FQNNGV. The CDR3 DNA reads as TGTGCCAGCAGCCCGACGGGACTGAAGAACACCGGGGAGCTGTTTTTT. Its translation: CASSPTGLKNTGELFF.

The genes are TRBV6-2 or TRBV6-3 and TRBJ2-1; 8 bases are a match to TRBD2. Germline lookup yields CDR1 MNHEY and CDR2 SVGEGT. The CDR3 is 18 amino acids. Trimming took 0 bases from V and 9 from J; bases not matched to a gene: 16. The CDR3, as DNA: TGTGCCAGCAGTTACTCCGTTAGGGTTGGTAGCGGGACGGTTGAGCAGTTCTTC. It specifies CASSYSVRVGSGTVEQFF.

The chain links TRBV5-8 to TRBJ2-5, with 10 bases that match TRBD1. The CDR3 is 17 amino acids. Germline-derived CDR1 and CDR2 are SGHTS and YDEGEE. V trimming: 2 bases; J trimming: 3 bases; junction bases outside the gene matches: 10. The CDR3 is CASSFLLLDRGEETQYF. The CDR3 DNA sequence: TGTGCCAGCAGCTTCTTATTATTGGACAGGGGGGAAGAGACCCAGTACTTC.

This clone has just one count. This chain connects TRBV11-3 to TRBJ2-7, with TRBD2 matching 8 bases. The germline V gene has CDR1 SGHNT and CDR2 YENEEA. CDR3 length: 16 amino acids. After removal of 1 base from V and 2 bases from J, the junction contained 7 bases not matched to a gene. The CDR3 bases are TGTGCCAGCAGCTTAGCGGGAGGGCCCTCTCCCTACGAGCAGTACTTC. It specifies CASSLAGGPSPYEQYF. The whole variable domain, remainder taken from reference TRBV11-3 and TRBJ2-7, is EAGVVQSPRYKIIEKKQPVAFWCNPISGHNTLYWYLQNLGQGPELLIRYENEEAVDDSQLPKDRFSAERLKGVDSTLKIQPAELGDSAVYLCASSLAGGPSPYEQYFGPGTRLTVT.

The chain recombines TRBV7-2 with TRBJ2-1; D remains ambiguous. Trimming took 4 bases from V and 6 from J, leaving 10 bases between them. Germline V gene lookup returns CDR1 SGHTA and CDR2 FQGNSA. The CDR3 covers 13 residues. Here the CDR3 reads CASSSTHGNEQFF. Here the CDR3 DNA reads TGTGCCAGCAGCTCCACCCACGGCAATGAGCAGTTCTTC. Full variable domain (remainder filled in from reference TRBV7-2 and TRBJ2-1): GAGVSQSPSNKVTEKGKDVELRCDPISGHTALYWYRQSLGQGLEFLIYFQGNSAPDKSGLPSDRFSAERTGGSVSTLTIQRTQQEDSAVYLCASSSTHGNEQFFGPGTRLTVL.

This clone was seen a single time. The chain is built from TRBV28 and TRBJ2-7; 10 positions agree with TRBD1. This CDR3 comprises 16 residues. V dropped 3 bases and J dropped 3; count of bases not matched to a gene: 8. Germline values: CDR1 MDHEN, CDR2 SYDVKM. This chain's CDR3 is CASSLPTGQGRYEQYF. The CDR3 DNA reads as TGTGCCAGCAGTTTGCCGACGGGACAGGGGCGCTACGAGCAGTACTTC. Full variable domain (rest looked up from reference TRBV28 and TRBJ2-7): DVKVTQSSRYLVKRTGEKVFLECVQDMDHENMFWYRQDPGLGLRLIYFSYDVKMKEKGDIPEGYSVSREKKERFSLILESASTNQTSMYLCASSLPTGQGRYEQYFGPGTRLTVT.